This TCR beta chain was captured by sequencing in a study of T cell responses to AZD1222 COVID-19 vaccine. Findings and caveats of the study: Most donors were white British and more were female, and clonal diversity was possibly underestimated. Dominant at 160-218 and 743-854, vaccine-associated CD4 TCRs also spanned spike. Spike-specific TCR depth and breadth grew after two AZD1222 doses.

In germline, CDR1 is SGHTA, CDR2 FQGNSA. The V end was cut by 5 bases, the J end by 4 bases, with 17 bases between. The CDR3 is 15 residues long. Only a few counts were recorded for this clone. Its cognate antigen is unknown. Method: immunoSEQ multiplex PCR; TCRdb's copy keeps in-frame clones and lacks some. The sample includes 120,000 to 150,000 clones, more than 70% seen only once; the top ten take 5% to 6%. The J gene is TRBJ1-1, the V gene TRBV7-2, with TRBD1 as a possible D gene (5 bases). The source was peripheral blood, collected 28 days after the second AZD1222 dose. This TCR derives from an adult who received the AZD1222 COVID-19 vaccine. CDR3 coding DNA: TGTGCCAGCAGCAACTGGGGACGGATGGGCACTGAAGCTTTCTTT. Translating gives CASSNWGRMGTEAFF.